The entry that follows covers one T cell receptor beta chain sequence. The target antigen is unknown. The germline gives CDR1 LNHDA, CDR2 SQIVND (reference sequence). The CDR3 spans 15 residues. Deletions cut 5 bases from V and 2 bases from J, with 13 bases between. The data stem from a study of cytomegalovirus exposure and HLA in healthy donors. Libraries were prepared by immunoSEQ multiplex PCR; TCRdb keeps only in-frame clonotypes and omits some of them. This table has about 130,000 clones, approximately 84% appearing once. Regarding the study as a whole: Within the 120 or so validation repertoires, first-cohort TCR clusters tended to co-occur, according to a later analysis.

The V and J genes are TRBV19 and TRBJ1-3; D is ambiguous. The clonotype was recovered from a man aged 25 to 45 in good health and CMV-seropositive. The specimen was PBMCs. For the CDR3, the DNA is TGTGCCAGTAGTTCCCGGAGAACGACTGGAAACACCATATATTTT. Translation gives CASSSRRTTGNTIYF. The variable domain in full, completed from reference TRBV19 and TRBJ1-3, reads DGGITQSPKYLFRKEGQNVTLSCEQNLNHDAMYWYRQDPGQGLRLIYYSQIVNDFQKGDIAEGYSVSREKKESFPLTVTSAQKNPTAFYLCASSSRRTTGNTIYFGEGSWLTVV.